This TCR beta chain was retrieved from a study of OX40 agonist ivuxolimab in advanced cancers. Patients were excluded for autoimmune disease history or systemic immunosuppression. Trimming pared 1 base from V and 8 bases from J, leaving 8 bases between. The CDR3 contains 13 residues. Germline-derived CDR1 and CDR2 are LGHNT and FRNRAP. Libraries were prepared by immunoSEQ multiplex PCR; TCRdb keeps only in-frame clonotypes and omits some of them. The data hold fewer than 80,000 clones, with about 77% observed a single time. This TCR was sampled from an adult with an advanced solid tumor such as melanoma, head and neck, liver or kidney cancer. The rearrangement links TRBV12-5 to TRBJ1-4; no reliable D call. The sample in question was CD4+ or CD8+ T cells sorted from blood, obtained in a trial of the OX40 agonist ivuxolimab. The CDR3 here is CASGLAGAEKLFF. CDR3 nucleotides: TGTGCTAGTGGTTTGGCAGGTGCGGAAAAACTGTTTTTT.